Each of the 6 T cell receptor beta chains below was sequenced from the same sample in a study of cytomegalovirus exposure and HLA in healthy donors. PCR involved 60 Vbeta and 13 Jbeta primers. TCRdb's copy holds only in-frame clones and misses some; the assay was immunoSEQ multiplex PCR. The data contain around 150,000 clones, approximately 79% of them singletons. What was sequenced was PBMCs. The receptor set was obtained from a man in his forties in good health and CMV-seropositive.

The CDR3 sequence is CASSVGGGGEQYF. CDR3 coding DNA: TGTGCCAGCAGCGTAGGGGGGGGCGGCGAGCAGTACTTC. The rearrangement uses TRBV9 and TRBJ2-7; D is perhaps TRBD2 (7 bases). The germline V gene has CDR1 SGDLS and CDR2 YYNGEE. The CDR3 loop spans 13 amino acids. V was clipped by 0 bases and J by 6 bases, with 10 bases between them.

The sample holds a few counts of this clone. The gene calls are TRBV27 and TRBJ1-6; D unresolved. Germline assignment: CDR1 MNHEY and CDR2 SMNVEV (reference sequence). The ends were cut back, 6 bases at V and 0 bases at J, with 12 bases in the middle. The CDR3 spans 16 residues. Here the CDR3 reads CASSSEVSSYNSPLHF. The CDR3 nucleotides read TGTGCCAGCAGCTCCGAGGTGTCCTCCTATAATTCACCCCTCCACTTT.

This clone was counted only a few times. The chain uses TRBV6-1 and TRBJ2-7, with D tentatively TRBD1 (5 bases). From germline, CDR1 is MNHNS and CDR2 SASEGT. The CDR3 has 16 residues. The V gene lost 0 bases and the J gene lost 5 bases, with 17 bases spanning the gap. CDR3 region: CASSEARAGNRNEQYF. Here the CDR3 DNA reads TGTGCCAGCAGTGAAGCCAGGGCAGGGAATAGGAACGAGCAGTACTTC.

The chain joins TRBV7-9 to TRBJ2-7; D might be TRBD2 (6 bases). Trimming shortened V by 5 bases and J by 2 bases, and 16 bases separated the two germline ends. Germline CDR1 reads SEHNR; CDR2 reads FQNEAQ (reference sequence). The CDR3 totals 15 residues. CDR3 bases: TGTGCCAGCAGCACGACTAGGCGGGGTCCCTACGAGCAGTACTTC. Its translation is CASSTTRRGPYEQYF.

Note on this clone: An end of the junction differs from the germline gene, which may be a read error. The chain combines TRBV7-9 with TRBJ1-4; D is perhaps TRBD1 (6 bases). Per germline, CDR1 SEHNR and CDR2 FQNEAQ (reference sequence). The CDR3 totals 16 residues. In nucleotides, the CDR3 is TGTTCCAGCAGCCTGGGGGCCTTGGTGGAGAATGAAAAACTGTTTTTT. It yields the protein CSSSLGALVENEKLFF. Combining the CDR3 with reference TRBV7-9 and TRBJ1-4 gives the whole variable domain DTGVSQNPRHKITKRGQNVTFRCDPISEHNRLYWYRQTLGQGPEFLTYFQNEAQLEKSRLLSDRFSAERPKGSFSTLEIQRTEQGDSAMYLCSSSLGALVENEKLFFGSGTQLSVL.

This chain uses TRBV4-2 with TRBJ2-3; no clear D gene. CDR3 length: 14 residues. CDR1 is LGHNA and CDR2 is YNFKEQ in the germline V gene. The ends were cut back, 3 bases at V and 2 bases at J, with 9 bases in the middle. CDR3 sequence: CASSQITTTDTQYF. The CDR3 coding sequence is TGTGCCAGCAGCCAGATCACAACCACAGATACGCAGTATTTT.